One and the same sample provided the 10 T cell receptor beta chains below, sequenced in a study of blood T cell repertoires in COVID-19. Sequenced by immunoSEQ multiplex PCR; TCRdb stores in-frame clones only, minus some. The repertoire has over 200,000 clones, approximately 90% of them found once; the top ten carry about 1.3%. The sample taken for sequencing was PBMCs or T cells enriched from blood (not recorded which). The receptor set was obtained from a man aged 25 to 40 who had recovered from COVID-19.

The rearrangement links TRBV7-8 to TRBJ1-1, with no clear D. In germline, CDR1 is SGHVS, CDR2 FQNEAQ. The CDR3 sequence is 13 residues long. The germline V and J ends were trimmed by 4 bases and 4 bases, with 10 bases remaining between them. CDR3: CASSSTRGTEAFF. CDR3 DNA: TGTGCCAGCAGCTCGACACGGGGCACTGAAGCTTTCTTT.

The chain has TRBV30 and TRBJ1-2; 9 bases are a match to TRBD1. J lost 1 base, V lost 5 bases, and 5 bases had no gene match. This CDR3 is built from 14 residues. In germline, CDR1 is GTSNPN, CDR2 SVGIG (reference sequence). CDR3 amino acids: CAWATGQGNYGYTF. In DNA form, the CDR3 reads TGTGCCTGGGCAACGGGACAGGGTAACTATGGCTACACCTTC. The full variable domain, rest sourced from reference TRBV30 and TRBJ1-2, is SQTIHQWPATLVQPVGSPLSLECTVEGTSNPNLYWYRQAAGRGLQLLFYSVGIGQISSEVPQNLSASRPQDRQFILSSKKLLLSDSGFYLCAWATGQGNYGYTFGSGTRLTVV.

The CDR3 region has the DNA TGTGCCAGCAGCGGGACTCGGGGGGAATACACCGGGGAGCTGTTTTTT. Protein: CASSGTRGEYTGELFF. V and J are TRBV7-9 and TRBJ2-2; TRBD2 agrees at 7 bases. CDR1 is SEHNR and CDR2 is FQNEAQ in the germline V gene (reference sequence). CDR3 length: 16 amino acids. V gave up 5 bases and J gave up 3 bases; unmatched junction bases: 9. Based on the CDR3 plus reference TRBV7-9 and TRBJ2-2, the full variable domain is DTGVSQNPRHKITKRGQNVTFRCDPISEHNRLYWYRQTLGQGPEFLTYFQNEAQLEKSRLLSDRFSAERPKGSFSTLEIQRTEQGDSAMYLCASSGTRGEYTGELFFGEGSRLTVL.

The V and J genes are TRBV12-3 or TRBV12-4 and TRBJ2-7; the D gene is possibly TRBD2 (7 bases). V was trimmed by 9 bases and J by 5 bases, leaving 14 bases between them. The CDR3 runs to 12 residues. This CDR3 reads CASLGGGHEQYF. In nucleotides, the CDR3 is TGTGCCAGTTTAGGGGGGGGCCACGAGCAGTACTTC.

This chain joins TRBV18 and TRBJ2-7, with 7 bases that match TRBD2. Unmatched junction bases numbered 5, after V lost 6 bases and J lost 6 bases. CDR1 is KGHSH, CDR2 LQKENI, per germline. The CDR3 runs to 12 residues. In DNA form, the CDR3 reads TGTGCCAGCTCCAGACTAGCCTCCGAGCAGTACTTC. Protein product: CASSRLASEQYF. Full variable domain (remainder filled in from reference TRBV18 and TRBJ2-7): NAGVMQNPRHLVRRRGQEARLRCSPMKGHSHVYWYRQLPEEGLKFMVYLQKENIIDESGMPKERFSAEFPKEGPSILRIQQVVRGDSAAYFCASSRLASEQYFGPGTRLTVT.

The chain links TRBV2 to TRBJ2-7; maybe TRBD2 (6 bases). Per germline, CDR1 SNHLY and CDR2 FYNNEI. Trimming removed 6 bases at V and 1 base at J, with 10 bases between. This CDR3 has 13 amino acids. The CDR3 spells CASSAGFSYEQYF. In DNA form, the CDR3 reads TGTGCCAGCAGCGCGGGATTTTCCTACGAGCAGTACTTC.

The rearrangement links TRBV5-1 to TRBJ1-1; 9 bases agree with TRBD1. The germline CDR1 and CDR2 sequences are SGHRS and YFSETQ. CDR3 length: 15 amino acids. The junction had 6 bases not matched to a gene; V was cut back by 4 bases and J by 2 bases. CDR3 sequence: CASSPRDRVNTEAFF. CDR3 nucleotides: TGCGCCAGCAGCCCCCGGGACAGGGTAAACACTGAAGCTTTCTTT.

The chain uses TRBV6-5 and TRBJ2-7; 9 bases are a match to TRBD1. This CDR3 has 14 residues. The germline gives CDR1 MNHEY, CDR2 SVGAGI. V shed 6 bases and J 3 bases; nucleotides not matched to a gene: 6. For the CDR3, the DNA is TGTGCCAGCAGGAACCCGGGACAGGGCTACGAGCAGTACTTC. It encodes CASRNPGQGYEQYF.

The CDR3 reads CATSEAAGGPRNTEAFF. CDR3 DNA sequence: TGTGCCACCAGTGAAGCAGCAGGGGGACCAAGGAACACTGAAGCTTTCTTT. This chain uses TRBV24-1 with TRBJ1-1; 7 nucleotides align to TRBD1. The CDR3 sequence is 17 residues long. Germline V gene sequence: CDR1 KGHDR, CDR2 SFDVKD. V lost 4 bases to trimming and J lost 1 base; unmatched junction nucleotides: 11.

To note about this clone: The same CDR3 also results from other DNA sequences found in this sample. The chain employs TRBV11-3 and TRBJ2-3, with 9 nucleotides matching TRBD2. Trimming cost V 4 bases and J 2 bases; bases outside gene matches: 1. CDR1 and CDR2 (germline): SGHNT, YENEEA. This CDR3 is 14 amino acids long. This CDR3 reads CASSSSGDTDTQYF. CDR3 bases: TGTGCCAGCAGCTCTAGCGGGGACACAGATACGCAGTATTTT.